These T cell receptor beta chains were read from a single sample in a study of cytomegalovirus exposure and HLA in healthy donors. Only in-frame clones appear in the TCRdb table, and some are missing; sequencing was by immunoSEQ multiplex PCR. This sample has over 110,000 clones, with 70% to 80% found just once. The sample taken for sequencing was PBMCs. The receptor set was obtained from a woman aged 40 to 49 in good health and CMV-seropositive. CDR3s include the opening cysteine and the closing phenylalanine or tryptophan. Each record gives: J gene, D gene, V gene, clone size, CDR3 protein, CDR3 DNA. The D gene is left open where the match is weak. Size values are once, few and many counts, or a class for expanded clones, and some rows have none.

TRBJ2-7 TRBD1 TRBV7-9 NA CASSLSGTGLSYEQYF TGTGCCAGCAGCTTATCCGGGACAGGGCTCTCCTACGAGCAGTACTTC
TRBJ2-3 NA TRBV6-5 NA CASSYSRAGRGTQYF TGTGCCAGCAGTTACTCGAGGGCAGGGCGGGGTACGCAGTATTTT
TRBJ2-1 NA TRBV20-1 few CSAANRREQFF TGCAGTGCTGCGAACCGGAGGGAGCAGTTCTTC
TRBJ2-7 TRBD1 TRBV10-3 NA CAISERGQGNYEQYF TGTGCCATCAGTGAGCGGGGACAGGGGAATTACGAGCAGTACTTC
TRBJ1-5 NA TRBV10-3 NA CANGHLVDQPQHF TGTGCCAACGGACATCTTGTCGATCAGCCCCAGCATTTT
TRBJ1-4 TRBD1 TRBV18 NA CASSPDREEKLFF TGTGCCAGCTCCCCCGACAGGGAGGAAAAACTGTTTTTT
TRBJ2-1 NA TRBV6-5 NA CASKQVPANEQFF TGTGCCAGCAAGCAAGTCCCCGCAAATGAGCAGTTCTTC
TRBJ2-7 TRBD1 TRBV28 NA CASSLTGTGRGEQYF TGTGCCAGCAGTCTCACCGGGACAGGAAGAGGCGAGCAGTACTTC
TRBJ1-5 NA TRBV30 NA CAWSTRENQPQHF TGTGCCTGGAGTACGCGGGAGAATCAGCCCCAGCATTTT
TRBJ2-1 NA TRBV5-1 NA CASSGGGSGLYNEQFF TGCGCCAGCAGCGGCGGCGGTAGCGGACTCTACAATGAGCAGTTCTTC
TRBJ2-1 TRBD2 TRBV7-9 few CASSLLRTSGDPYEQFF TGTGCCAGCAGCTTGTTGCGGACTAGCGGGGATCCCTATGAGCAGTTCTTC
TRBJ2-1 TRBD1 TRBV28 NA CASSYRDRVYNEQFF TGTGCCAGCAGTTACCGGGACAGGGTTTACAATGAGCAGTTCTTC
TRBJ2-7 TRBD1 TRBV5-6 few CASSLGQGRYEQYF TGTGCCAGCAGTTTAGGACAGGGCCGGTACGAGCAGTACTTC
TRBJ1-5 NA TRBV28 NA CASKLLNQPQHF TGTGCCAGCAAACTGCTCAATCAGCCCCAGCATTTT
TRBJ2-1 TRBD1 TRBV15 NA CATSLRTGGMNEQFF TGTGCCACCAGCTTACGGACAGGGGGCATGAATGAGCAGTTCTTC
TRBJ1-3 NA TRBV2 NA CASYFWNTIYF TGTGCCAGCTACTTTTGGAACACCATATATTTT
TRBJ2-5 TRBD2 TRBV18 NA CASSPSSGSRETQYF TGTGCCAGCTCACCAAGCAGCGGGAGTAGAGAGACCCAGTACTTC
TRBJ2-7 TRBD1 TRBV29-1 NA CSAAPVDREHEQYF TGCAGCGCCGCCCCCGTTGACAGGGAACACGAGCAGTACTTC
TRBJ2-5 NA TRBV5-1 NA CASSSSPQETQYF TGCGCCAGCAGTTCATCCCCCCAAGAGACCCAGTACTTC
TRBJ2-7 NA TRBV5-8 NA CASTSNPGVYEQYF TGTGCCAGCACGTCCAACCCAGGGGTCTACGAGCAGTACTTC
TRBJ2-2 TRBD1 TRBV7-9 NA CASSTGQGGTGELFF TGTGCCAGCAGCACCGGACAGGGAGGCACCGGGGAGCTGTTTTTT
TRBJ2-2 NA TRBV4-1 NA CASSQPTRLQAGELFF TGCGCCAGCAGCCAACCGACTAGGCTTCAGGCCGGGGAGCTGTTTTTT
TRBJ2-2 NA TRBV28 NA CASSELGENTGELFF TGTGCCAGCAGCGAGCTAGGGGAGAACACCGGGGAGCTGTTTTTT
TRBJ1-2 NA TRBV4-1 NA CASSQGTDYGYTF TGCGCCAGCAGCCAAGGGACTGACTATGGCTACACCTTC
TRBJ1-4 NA TRBV10-3 NA CAISESGGSNEKLFF TGTGCCATCAGTGAGTCCGGGGGTTCTAATGAAAAACTGTTTTTT
TRBJ2-7 TRBD1 TRBV5-1 once CASSANDRAYEQYF TGCGCCAGCAGCGCGAATGACAGGGCCTACGAGCAGTACTTC
TRBJ2-7 TRBD2 TRBV5-1 NA CASSGGTSGLSSYEQYF TGCGCCAGCAGCGGCGGGACTAGCGGGCTGAGCTCCTACGAGCAGTACTTC
TRBJ1-1 NA TRBV7-2 once CASSPSAAGNTEAFF TGTGCCAGCAGCCCCTCAGCGGCAGGGAACACTGAAGCTTTCTTT
TRBJ1-4 NA TRBV10-2 NA CASSDSQVSGRIEKLFF TGCGCCAGCAGTGATTCACAGGTTTCAGGGAGGATTGAAAAACTGTTTTTT
TRBJ1-5 NA TRBV30 NA CAWSSTGNQPQHF TGTGCCTGGAGCTCCACGGGCAATCAGCCCCAGCATTTT
TRBJ1-1 NA TRBV19 NA CASKQKQGNTEAFF TGTGCCAGTAAGCAAAAACAGGGGAACACTGAAGCTTTCTTT
TRBJ2-1 TRBD2 TRBV14 NA CASSQLAGVINEQFF TGTGCCAGCAGCCAACTAGCGGGAGTCATCAATGAGCAGTTCTTC
TRBJ1-4 TRBD1 TRBV6-6 NA CASSLPGQGRNEKLFF TGTGCCAGCAGTCTTCCCGGACAGGGCCGCAATGAAAAACTGTTTTTT
TRBJ2-1 TRBD2 TRBV29-1 once CSVTSGLNYNEQFF TGCAGCGTCACTAGCGGGCTGAATTACAATGAGCAGTTCTTC
TRBJ2-5 NA TRBV6-1 NA CASSEVGANQYF TGTGCCAGCAGTGAAGTCGGAGCTAACCAGTACTTC
TRBJ2-1 TRBD1 TRBV5-1 NA CASSPGQGSYNEQFF TGCGCCAGCAGCCCCGGACAGGGTTCCTACAATGAGCAGTTCTTC
TRBJ2-1 TRBD1 TRBV6-1 NA CASIIGTGSYNEQFF TGTGCCAGCATCATAGGGACAGGCTCCTACAATGAGCAGTTCTTC
TRBJ2-7 TRBD1 TRBV28 NA CASRKQGTYEQYF TGTGCCAGCAGGAAACAGGGGACCTACGAGCAGTACTTC
TRBJ2-3 NA TRBV7-2 NA CASSYDRWMDTQYF TGTGCCAGCAGCTACGACAGATGGATGGATACGCAGTATTTT
TRBJ2-7 TRBD1 TRBV5-1 NA CASDKGQGAGEQYF TGCGCCAGCGACAAAGGACAGGGGGCGGGCGAGCAGTACTTC
TRBJ2-1 TRBD2 TRBV6-1 NA CASSVGTSDEQFF TGTGCCAGTTCCGTAGGGACTAGCGATGAGCAGTTCTTC
TRBJ1-5 NA TRBV6-5 NA CASQAYSNQPQHF TGTGCCAGCCAGGCCTATAGCAATCAGCCCCAGCATTTT
TRBJ1-4 TRBD1 TRBV5-1 few CASSLGTAINEKLFF TGCGCCAGCAGCCTTGGGACAGCTATTAATGAAAAACTGTTTTTT
TRBJ2-5 TRBD1 TRBV4-1 NA CASSQGPVDRVKETQYF TGCGCCAGCAGCCAAGGACCCGTGGACAGGGTTAAAGAGACCCAGTACTTC
TRBJ2-7 NA TRBV7-2 NA CASSPDSTSYEQYF TGTGCCAGCAGCCCGGACAGTACCTCCTACGAGCAGTACTTC
TRBJ2-2 NA TRBV27 NA CASSFFRQTGELFF TGTGCCAGCAGTTTTTTCAGACAGACCGGGGAGCTGTTTTTT
TRBJ2-7 TRBD2 TRBV5-1 NA CASSLGLAGVEQYF TGCGCCAGCAGCTTGGGACTAGCGGGAGTCGAGCAGTACTTC